This entry lists 9 T cell receptor beta chains sequenced from one sample in a study of metastatic and nonmetastatic thyroid tumors. TCRdb reanalyzed the PCR reads with MiXCR. The table includes just over 70,000 clones, roughly 18% detected once. Thyroid surgery took place with no prior treatment in any patient. Source material: blood. These receptors were collected from a female donor with papillary thyroid cancer or a benign thyroid nodule (not recorded which). Some clones in this sample may be carry-over from other donors' samples.

This clone was observed many times. The chain recombines TRBV5-1 with TRBJ2-7, with 13 bases matching TRBD2. Trimming took 0 bases from V and 5 from J; bases not matched to a gene: 5. In germline, CDR1 is SGHRS, CDR2 YFSETQ. This CDR3 is built from 16 residues. CDR3 sequence (DNA): TGCGCCAGCAGCTTGGATGGACTAGCGGGAGTGGACGAGCAGTACTTC. Its translation is CASSLDGLAGVDEQYF. Complete variable domain (other parts from reference TRBV5-1 and TRBJ2-7): KAGVTQTPRYLIKTRGQQVTLSCSPISGHRSVSWYQQTPGQGLQFLFEYFSETQRNKGNFPGRFSGRQFSNSRSEMNVSTLELGDSALYLCASSLDGLAGVDEQYFGPGTRLTVT.

V and J are TRBV11-2 and TRBJ2-7; 9 positions match TRBD2. CDR1 is SGHAT, CDR2 FQNNGV, per germline. The CDR3 is made up of 16 amino acids. The ends lost 3 bases at V and 2 bases at J; junction bases unmatched: 8. This CDR3 reads CASSFSGLAGTYEQYF. The DNA of the CDR3 is TGTGCCAGCAGCTTTAGTGGCCTAGCGGGGACCTACGAGCAGTACTTC. Complete variable domain (other parts from reference TRBV11-2 and TRBJ2-7): EAGVAQSPRYKIIEKRQSVAFWCNPISGHATLYWYQQILGQGPKLLIQFQNNGVVDDSQLPKDRFSAERLKGVDSTLKIQPAKLEDSAVYLCASSFSGLAGTYEQYFGPGTRLTVT.

In this sample, this clone turned up a few times. This chain joins TRBV6-5 and TRBJ1-6, with D possibly TRBD1 on 5 matching bases. Germline CDR1 MNHEY, CDR2 SVGAGI. V dropped 2 bases and J dropped 6 bases, with 5 bases sitting between them. This CDR3 is 13 amino acids long. The chain's CDR3 is CASSYRGNSPLHF. Here the CDR3 DNA reads TGTGCCAGCAGTTACAGGGGTAATTCACCCCTCCACTTT.

At least ten counts were recorded for this clone. The genes are TRBV3-1 and TRBJ2-1, with D possibly TRBD2 on 6 matching bases. This CDR3 contains 15 residues. In germline, CDR1 is LGHDT, CDR2 YNNKEL (reference sequence). V dropped 4 bases and J dropped 0 bases, with 10 bases sitting between them. CDR3 region: CASSPKRASYNEQFF. The CDR3 nucleotides are TGTGCCAGCAGCCCTAAGCGGGCCTCCTACAATGAGCAGTTCTTC.

V and J are TRBV30 and TRBJ1-1; D unclear. V was trimmed by 0 bases and J by 1 base, leaving 9 bases between them. CDR3 length: 14 amino acids. CDR1 and CDR2 (germline): GTSNPN, SVGIG (reference sequence). CDR3 bases: TGTGCCTGGAGTGTACGGTACCGGAACACTGAAGCTTTCTTT. Translated, it gives CAWSVRYRNTEAFF.

This clone has at least ten counts. This sequence joins TRBV30 and TRBJ2-5; 9 nucleotides line up with TRBD1. The J segment lost 5 bases and the V segment lost 3 bases, leaving 4 bases of the junction unmatched. Germline-derived CDR1 and CDR2 are GTSNPN and SVGIG (reference sequence). CDR3 length equals 13 residues. CDR3 coding DNA: TGTGCCTGGAGCCGACAGGGGGTTGAGACCCAGTACTTC. Its protein product is CAWSRQGVETQYF.

This clone was seen only a few times. This chain links TRBV6-6 with TRBJ1-5; D is unresolved. Germline V gene lookup returns CDR1 MNHNY and CDR2 SVGAGI (reference sequence). This CDR3 comprises 15 residues. The V end was cut by 0 bases, the J end by 1 base, with 7 bases between. The CDR3, as DNA: TGTGCCAGCAGTTACTCCCAGGACAGCAATCAGCCCCAGCATTTT. It codes for CASSYSQDSNQPQHF.

This clone was observed at least ten times. The chain combines TRBV28 with TRBJ2-2; D tentatively fits TRBD1 or TRBD2 (6 bases each). The CDR3 consists of 14 residues. CDR1 and CDR2 from the germline V gene are MDHEN and SYDVKM. The V end was cut by 8 bases, the J end by 4 bases, with 14 bases between. This CDR3 is CASLGGLGTGELFF. CDR3 nucleotide sequence: TGTGCCAGCCTTGGGGGGCTCGGCACCGGGGAGCTGTTTTTT.

Many counts were recorded for this clone. The chain has TRBV7-6 and TRBJ2-7; the match to TRBD2 covers 10 bases. The CDR3 contains 16 residues. The germline V gene encodes CDR1 SGHVS and CDR2 FNYEAQ. V lost 1 base and J lost 0; bases outside the gene matches: 3. The CDR3 region is CASSLGASGSSYEQYF. The CDR3 DNA sequence: TGTGCCAGCAGCTTAGGGGCTAGCGGGAGCTCCTACGAGCAGTACTTC.